The T cell receptor (beta chain) described here comes from a study of T-cell reconstitution after alpha-beta-depleted transplantation in children. Using unique molecular identifiers, the investigators prepared the TCRbeta library. TCRdb ran MiXCR on the PCR reads and lists one entry per CDR3 protein. The table lists approximately 390,000 distinct CDR3 sequences, approximately 10% of them singletons. Germline CDR1 and CDR2: SGHTA and FQGNSA. V lost 4 bases and J lost 0, with 18 bases in between. The CDR3 totals 17 residues. The material was PBMCs from the stem cell graft donor, obtained from the stem cell graft. The V and J genes are TRBV7-2 and TRBJ1-1; possibly TRBD1 for D (6 bases). This receptor was taken from a human donor who donated a stem cell graft to a child with acute myeloid leukemia. Here the CDR3 DNA reads TGTGCCAGCAGCTCCAGGTTTAGGACAGACTTGAACACTGAAGCTTTCTTT. Translation gives CASSSRFRTDLNTEAFF.